Below, 11 T cell receptor beta chains from the same sample are listed, as sequenced in a study of OX40 agonist ivuxolimab in advanced cancers. The method was immunoSEQ multiplex PCR; TCRdb's version includes in-frame clones alone and lacks a portion of them. The repertoire holds about 93,000 clones, with under 95% as singletons. The source was CD4+ or CD8+ T cells sorted from blood, collected in a trial of the OX40 agonist ivuxolimab. All receptors come from an adult with an advanced solid tumor such as melanoma, head and neck, liver or kidney cancer.

CDR3 bases: TGCGCCAGCAGCTTGGATAGGGGATTGGCTTTCTTT. It specifies CASSLDRGLAFF. The chain uses TRBV5-1 and TRBJ1-1; D is possibly TRBD1 (5 bases). V was trimmed by 0 bases and J by 11 bases, leaving 11 bases between them. Germline CDR1 reads SGHRS; CDR2 reads YFSETQ. This CDR3 is built from 12 residues.

This clone showed up just once. The chain has TRBV5-4 and TRBJ2-7, with TRBD2 identical over 11 bases. This CDR3 is built from 15 residues. The V and J ends lost 2 bases and 5 bases, in that order; junction bases with no gene match: 6. Germline V CDR1 and CDR2: SGHNT, YYREEE (reference sequence). The CDR3 loop is CASSFTSGSYHEQYF. CDR3 DNA: TGTGCCAGCAGCTTCACTAGCGGGAGTTATCACGAGCAGTACTTC.

This chain connects TRBV5-6 to TRBJ2-3; D gene ambiguous. The V gene's germline CDR1 is SGHDT and CDR2 YYEEEE. The CDR3 totals 13 residues. Trimming shortened V by 1 base and J by 3 bases, and 6 bases separated the two germline ends. The CDR3 protein is CASSLFRTDTQYF. The CDR3 bases are TGTGCCAGCAGCTTGTTTCGTACAGATACGCAGTATTTT.

The chain carries TRBV30 and TRBJ1-4, with 8 bases identical to TRBD1. Trimming cost V 1 base and J 6 bases; bases outside gene matches: 7. The CDR3 extends over 15 amino acids. Germline assignment: CDR1 GTSNPN and CDR2 SVGIG (reference sequence). Here the CDR3 reads CAWSAPGTGHEKLFF. CDR3 sequence (DNA): TGTGCCTGGAGTGCCCCGGGGACAGGCCATGAAAAACTGTTTTTT.

The chain couples TRBV7-8 to TRBJ1-1; D may be TRBD1 (5 bases). Germline loops: CDR1 SGHVS, CDR2 FQNEAQ. The CDR3 covers 14 residues. V lost 3 bases and J 2 bases, leaving 10 bases between the germline ends. The CDR3 region has the DNA TGTGCCAGCAGCTTGGGACGGCTTAACACTGAAGCTTTCTTT. Translating gives CASSLGRLNTEAFF.

The chain links TRBV20-1 to TRBJ1-2; D not resolved. In germline, CDR1 is DFQATT, CDR2 SNEGSKA (reference sequence). The CDR3 has 11 amino acids. The V end lost 3 bases, the J end lost 1 base, and 3 bases lay between the germline ends. As DNA, the CDR3 is TGCAGTGCTAGGTTTAACTATGGCTACACCTTC. Its translation is CSARFNYGYTF.

V and J are TRBV7-2 and TRBJ2-2, with D unclear. CDR1 and CDR2 (germline): SGHTA, FQGNSA. V lost 4 bases to trimming and J lost 6 bases, with 18 bases between them. The CDR3 consists of 16 residues. CDR3 DNA: TGTGCCAGCAGCTCACGGGTAGCCGGAGCCCCCGGGGAGCTGTTTTTT. It is translated as CASSSRVAGAPGELFF.

The chain has TRBV11-3 and TRBJ2-5, with 7 bases matching TRBD1. Trimming cost V 6 bases and J 0 bases; bases outside gene matches: 4. CDR1 is SGHNT and CDR2 is YENEEA in the germline V gene. This CDR3 has 14 residues. The CDR3 nucleotides are TGTGCCAGCAGTTCACAGGGGAACCAAGAGACCCAGTACTTC. Amino acid sequence: CASSSQGNQETQYF.

This chain connects TRBV19 to TRBJ2-6; D is uncertain. Trimming shortened V by 3 bases and J by 0 bases, and 6 bases separated the two germline ends. CDR3 size: 15 residues. Germline CDR1 reads LNHDA; CDR2 reads SQIVND (reference sequence). In DNA form, the CDR3 reads TGTGCCAGTAGTATTTATGGCTCTGGGGCCAACGTCCTGACTTTC. Its translation: CASSIYGSGANVLTF.

A single count supports this clone. The V and J genes are TRBV18 and TRBJ1-4, with 11 bases matching TRBD1. Germline values: CDR1 KGHSH, CDR2 LQKENI. Trimming cost V 0 bases and J 8 bases; bases outside gene matches: 2. The CDR3 sequence is 15 residues long. CDR3 amino acids: CASSPPGQGVEKLFF. CDR3 coding DNA: TGTGCCAGCTCACCACCGGGACAGGGGGTGGAAAAACTGTTTTTT.

V usage is TRBV30 and J usage is TRBJ2-5, with TRBD2 matching 11 bases. Germline trimming cut 5 bases from V and 5 bases from J; bases unmatched to any gene: 7. The CDR3 covers 14 residues. Germline loops: CDR1 GTSNPN, CDR2 SVGIG (reference sequence). The CDR3 DNA is TGTGCCTGGGATAGCGGGGGGGCTTTTGAGACCCAGTACTTC. Translating it yields CAWDSGGAFETQYF.